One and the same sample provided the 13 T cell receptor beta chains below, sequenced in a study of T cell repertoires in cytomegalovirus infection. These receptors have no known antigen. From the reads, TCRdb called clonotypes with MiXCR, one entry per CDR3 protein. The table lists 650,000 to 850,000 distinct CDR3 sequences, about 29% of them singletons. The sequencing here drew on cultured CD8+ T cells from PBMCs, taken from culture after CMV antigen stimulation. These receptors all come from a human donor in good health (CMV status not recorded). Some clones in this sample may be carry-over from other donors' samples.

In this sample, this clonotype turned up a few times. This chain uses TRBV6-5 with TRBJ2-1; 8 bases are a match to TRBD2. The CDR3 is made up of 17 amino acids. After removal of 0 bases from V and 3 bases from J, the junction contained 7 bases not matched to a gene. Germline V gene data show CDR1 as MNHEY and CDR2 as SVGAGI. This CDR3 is CASSYSAAGGYYNEQFF. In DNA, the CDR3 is TGTGCCAGCAGTTACTCGGCGGCGGGGGGCTACTACAATGAGCAGTTCTTC.

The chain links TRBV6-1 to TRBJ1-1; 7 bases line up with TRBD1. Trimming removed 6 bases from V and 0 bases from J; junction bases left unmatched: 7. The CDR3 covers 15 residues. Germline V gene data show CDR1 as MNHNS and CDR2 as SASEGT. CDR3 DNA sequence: TGTGCCAGCAGACTTTGGACAGGCGTGAACACTGAAGCTTTCTTT. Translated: CASRLWTGVNTEAFF.

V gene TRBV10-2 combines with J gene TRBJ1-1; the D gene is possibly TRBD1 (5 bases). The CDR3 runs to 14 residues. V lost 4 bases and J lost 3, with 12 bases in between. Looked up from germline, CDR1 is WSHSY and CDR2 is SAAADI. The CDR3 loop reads CASSGRDWDTEAFF. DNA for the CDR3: TGCGCCAGCAGTGGCCGGGACTGGGACACTGAAGCTTTCTTT.

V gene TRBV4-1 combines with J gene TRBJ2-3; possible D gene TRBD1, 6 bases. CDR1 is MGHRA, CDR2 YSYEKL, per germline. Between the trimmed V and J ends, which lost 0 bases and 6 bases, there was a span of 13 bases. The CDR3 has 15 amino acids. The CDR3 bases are TGCGCCAGCAGCCAAGAAAGGCAGGGGTGGGATACGCAGTATTTT. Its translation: CASSQERQGWDTQYF.

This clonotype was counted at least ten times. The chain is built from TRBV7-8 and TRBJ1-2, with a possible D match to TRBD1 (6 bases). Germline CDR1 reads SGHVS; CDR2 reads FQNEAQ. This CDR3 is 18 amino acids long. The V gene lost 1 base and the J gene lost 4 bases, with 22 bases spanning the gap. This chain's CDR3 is CASSLGVDSFPAIYGYTF. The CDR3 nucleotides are TGTGCCAGCAGCTTAGGAGTGGACAGCTTCCCCGCCATCTATGGCTACACCTTC. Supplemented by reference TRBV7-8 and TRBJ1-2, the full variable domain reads GAGVSQSPRYKVAKRGQDVALRCDPISGHVSLFWYQQALGQGPEFLTYFQNEAQLDKSGLPSDRFFAERPEGSVSTLKIQRTQQEDSAVYLCASSLGVDSFPAIYGYTFGSGTRLTVV.

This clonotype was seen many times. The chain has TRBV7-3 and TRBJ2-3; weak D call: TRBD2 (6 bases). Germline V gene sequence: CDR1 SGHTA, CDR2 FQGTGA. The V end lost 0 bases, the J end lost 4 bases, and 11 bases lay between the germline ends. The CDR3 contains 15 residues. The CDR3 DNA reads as TGTGCCAGCAGCTTAACCGGGGGAGAGGCAGATACGCAGTATTTT. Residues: CASSLTGGEADTQYF.

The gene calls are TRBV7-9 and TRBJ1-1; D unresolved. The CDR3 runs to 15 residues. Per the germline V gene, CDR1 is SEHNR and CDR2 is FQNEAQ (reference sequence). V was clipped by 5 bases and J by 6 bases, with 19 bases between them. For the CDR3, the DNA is TGTGCCAGCAGCCATCCTTCTACCAGACGGCCTGAAGCTTTCTTT. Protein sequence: CASSHPSTRRPEAFF. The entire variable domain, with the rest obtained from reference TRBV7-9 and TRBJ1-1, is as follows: DTGVSQNPRHKITKRGQNVTFRCDPISEHNRLYWYRQTLGQGPEFLTYFQNEAQLEKSRLLSDRFSAERPKGSFSTLEIQRTEQGDSAMYLCASSHPSTRRPEAFFGQGTRLTVV.

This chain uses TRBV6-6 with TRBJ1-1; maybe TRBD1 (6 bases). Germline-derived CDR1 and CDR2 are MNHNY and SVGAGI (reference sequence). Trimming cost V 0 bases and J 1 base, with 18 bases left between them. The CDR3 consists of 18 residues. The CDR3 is CASSYSGAGLIWNTEAFF. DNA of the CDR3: TGTGCCAGCAGTTACTCGGGGGCAGGGCTTATCTGGAACACTGAAGCTTTCTTT.

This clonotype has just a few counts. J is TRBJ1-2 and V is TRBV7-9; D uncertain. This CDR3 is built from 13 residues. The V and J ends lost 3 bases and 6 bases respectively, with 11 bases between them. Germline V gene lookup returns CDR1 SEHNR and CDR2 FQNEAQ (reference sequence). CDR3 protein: CASSLTVTDGYTF. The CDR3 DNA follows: TGTGCCAGCAGCTTGACCGTTACTGATGGCTACACCTTC.

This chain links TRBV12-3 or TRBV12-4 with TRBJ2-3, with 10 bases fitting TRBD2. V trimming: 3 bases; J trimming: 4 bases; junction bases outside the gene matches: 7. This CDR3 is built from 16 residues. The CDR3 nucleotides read TGTGCCAGCAGTTTTCTAGCGGGGGATATCGCAGATACGCAGTATTTT. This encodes CASSFLAGDIADTQYF.

CDR3 region: CASSFTDRASDTQYF. The CDR3 bases are TGTGCCAGCAGTTTTACGGACAGGGCTAGCGATACGCAGTATTTT. The V call is TRBV6-5, the J call TRBJ2-3; TRBD1 matches 8 bases. The CDR3 contains 15 residues. The J segment lost 6 bases and the V segment lost 4 bases, leaving 9 bases of the junction unmatched. Germline values: CDR1 MNHEY, CDR2 SVGAGI.

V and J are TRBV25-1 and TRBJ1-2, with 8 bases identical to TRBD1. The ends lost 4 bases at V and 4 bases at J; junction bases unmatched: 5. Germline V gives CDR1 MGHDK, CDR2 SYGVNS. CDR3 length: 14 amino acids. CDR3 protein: CASSGPGTGYGYTF. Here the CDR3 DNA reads TGTGCCAGCAGTGGACCGGGGACAGGCTATGGCTACACCTTC.

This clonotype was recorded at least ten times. As DNA, the CDR3 is TGTGCCAGCAGGGAGGGGACACTGTATAATTCACCCCTCCACTTT. Translation gives CASREGTLYNSPLHF. The chain is built from TRBV6-1 and TRBJ1-6; possibly TRBD1 for D (6 bases). From germline, CDR1 is MNHNS and CDR2 SASEGT. The CDR3 covers 15 residues. The V end lost 6 bases, the J end lost 4 bases, and 13 bases lay between the germline ends.